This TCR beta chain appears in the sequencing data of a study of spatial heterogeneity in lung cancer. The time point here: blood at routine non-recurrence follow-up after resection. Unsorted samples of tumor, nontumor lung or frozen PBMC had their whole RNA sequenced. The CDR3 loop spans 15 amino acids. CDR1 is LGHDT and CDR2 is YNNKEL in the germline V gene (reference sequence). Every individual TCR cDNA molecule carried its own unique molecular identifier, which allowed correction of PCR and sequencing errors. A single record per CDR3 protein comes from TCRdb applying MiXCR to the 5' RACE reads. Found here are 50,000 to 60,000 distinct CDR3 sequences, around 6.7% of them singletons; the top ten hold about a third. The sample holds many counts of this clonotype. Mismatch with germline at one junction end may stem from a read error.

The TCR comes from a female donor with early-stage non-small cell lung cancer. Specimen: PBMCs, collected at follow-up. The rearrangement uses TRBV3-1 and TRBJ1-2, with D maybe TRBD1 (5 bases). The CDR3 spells CASSQGSGGPYDYTF. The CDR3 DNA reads TGTGCCAGCAGCCAAGGGTCCGGGGGACCCTATGACTACACCTTC. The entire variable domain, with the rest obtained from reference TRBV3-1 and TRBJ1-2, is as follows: DTAVSQTPKYLVTQMGNDKSIKCEQNLGHDTMYWYKQDSKKFLKIMFSYNNKELIINETVPNRFSPKSPDKAHLNLHINSLELGDSAVYFCASSQGSGGPYDYTFGSGTRLTVV.